This TCR beta chain originates from a study of blood T cell repertoires in COVID-19. Across the study: Sites across the United States, Italy and Spain contributed samples from acute and convalescent COVID-19. Sources were T cells, B-cell-depleted T cells, or PBMCs; the material itself was cDNA or gDNA.

Authors' data handling: Nucleated cell counts were estimated from reference gene primer amplification. The repertoire was sequenced with immunoSEQ multiplex PCR; TCRdb's copy has only in-frame clones and lacks some. V and J calls and clone size are those listed in that table; D and trimming were worked out from the DNA. In the table there are roughly 48,000 clones, around 83% of which are singletons. The germline CDR1 and CDR2 sequences are MNHEY and SMNVEV (reference sequence). This CDR3 contains 13 residues. Trimming left V 6 bases short and J 2 bases short, with 11 bases between. The source of this sequence is a human donor in a cohort sampled during active COVID-19. The V call is TRBV27, the J call TRBJ2-7; a possible D gene is TRBD1 (6 bases). Material for sequencing was peripheral blood. CDR3 in DNA: TGTGCCAGCAGCCCAGGACAGCCCTACGAGCAGTACTTC. Amino acid sequence: CASSPGQPYEQYF.